The present entry profiles one TCR beta chain with its context. The junction had 5 bases not matched to a gene; V was cut back by 5 bases and J by 8 bases. The germline gives CDR1 DFQATT, CDR2 SNEGSKA (reference sequence). The CDR3 loop spans 11 amino acids. Assay used: immunoSEQ multiplex PCR; TCRdb lists only in-frame clones, some missing. Of over 200,000 clones in the sample, about 80% were seen once. This sample is part of a study of blood T cell repertoires in COVID-19. About the research overall: Samples came from the United States, Italy and Spain, spanning acute and convalescent COVID-19. In each case, the material was cDNA or gDNA derived from T cells, B-cell-depleted T cells, or PBMCs.

The origin of this receptor is a woman aged 35 to 49 with active or convalescent COVID-19. The sample comprised peripheral blood. V usage is TRBV20-1 and J usage is TRBJ1-2, with 7 positions matching TRBD1. This chain's CDR3 is CSAWDSDGYTF. The CDR3 DNA follows: TGCAGTGCTTGGGACAGCGACGGCTACACCTTC.